The entry below describes one T cell receptor (beta chain). This CDR3 has 14 amino acids. Germline assignment: CDR1 SGDLS and CDR2 YYNGEE. The V gene lost 4 bases and the J gene lost 5 bases, with 16 bases spanning the gap. Repertoires were generated with immunoSEQ multiplex PCR, while TCRdb's copy carries only in-frame clones and drops some. The sample holds 90,000 to 100,000 clones; roughly 83% are singletons and the top ten take around 35%. This entry comes from a study of control samples from healthy donors and cancer patients. The chain is built from TRBV9 and TRBJ2-7; D remains unclear. The sequence was collected from an older man with lung cancer. Sequencing was carried out using PBMCs. Here the CDR3 DNA reads TGTGCCAGCAGCCCTGGACCCCTGAGGAACGAGCAGTACTTC. Residues: CASSPGPLRNEQYF.